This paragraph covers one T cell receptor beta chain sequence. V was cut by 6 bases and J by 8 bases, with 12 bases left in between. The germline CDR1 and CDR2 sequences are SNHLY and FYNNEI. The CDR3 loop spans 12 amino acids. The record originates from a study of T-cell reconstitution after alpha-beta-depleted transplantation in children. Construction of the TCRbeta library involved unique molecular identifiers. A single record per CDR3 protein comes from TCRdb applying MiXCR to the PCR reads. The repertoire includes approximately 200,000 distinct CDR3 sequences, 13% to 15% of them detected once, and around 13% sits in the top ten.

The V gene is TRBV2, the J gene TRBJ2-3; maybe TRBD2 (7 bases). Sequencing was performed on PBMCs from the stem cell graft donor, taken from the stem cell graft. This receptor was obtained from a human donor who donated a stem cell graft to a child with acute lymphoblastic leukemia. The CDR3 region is CASRNREGTQYF. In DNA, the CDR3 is TGTGCCAGCAGGAACAGGGAGGGTACGCAGTATTTT.